The 18 T cell receptor beta chains below come from one sample, sequenced in a study of CD8+CD57+ T cells in acquired aplastic anemia. Researchers used genomic DNA as the template to profile TCR beta VDJ and CDR3. TCRdb reanalysed the reads using MiXCR and keeps one entry per CDR3 protein. Among around 190,000 distinct CDR3 sequences listed, over 55% were seen once. Sequences were obtained from sorted CD4+, CD8+, or CD8+CD57+ T cells (not recorded which) from PBMCs. Receptors originate from a human donor in good health.

This clonotype was observed a single time. V and J are TRBV11-1 and TRBJ2-1; 11 nucleotides match TRBD1. The CDR3 runs 18 residues. Germline CDR1 and CDR2: SGHAT and FQDESV (reference sequence). V trimming: 4 bases; J trimming: 8 bases; junction bases outside the gene matches: 16. CDR3 residues: CASSSTIGTGGILDEQFF. Here the CDR3 DNA reads TGTGCCAGCAGCTCGACCATTGGGACAGGGGGGATATTGGATGAGCAGTTCTTC.

This rearrangement joins TRBV29-1 to TRBJ1-1, with unresolved D. The CDR3 loop spans 8 amino acids. Germline CDR1 and CDR2: SQVTM and ANQGSEA. The CDR3 nucleotides are TGCACCGCAACTGAAGCTTTCTTT. Translated, it gives CTATEAFF.

The chain uses TRBV20-1 and TRBJ2-7; TRBD2 matches 9 bases. V lost 0 bases and J lost 5; bases outside the gene matches: 8. The CDR3 runs to 15 residues. The germline V gene has CDR1 DFQATT and CDR2 SNEGSKA (reference sequence). CDR3 coding DNA: TGCAGTGCTAGAGACCCGGCTAGCGGGGTCGACGAGCAGTACTTC. The encoded protein is CSARDPASGVDEQYF.

Points on this clonotype: Being one base from a much bigger clone, this may be a read error. The chain has TRBV7-2 and TRBJ2-1; 9 nucleotides agree with TRBD2. CDR3 length equals 18 residues. Germline V gives CDR1 SGHTA, CDR2 FQGNSA. This CDR3 reads CASSLASGAMYSYYEQFF. The DNA of the CDR3 is TGTGCCAGCAGCTTGGCTAGCGGGGCCATGTACTCCTACTATGAGCAGTTCTTC. Full variable domain (missing parts from reference TRBV7-2 and TRBJ2-1): GAGVSQSPSNKVTEKGKDVELRCDPISGHTALYWYRQSLGQGLEFLIYFQGNSAPDKSGLPSDRFSAERTGGSVSTLTIQRTQQEDSAVYLCASSLASGAMYSYYEQFFGPGTRLTVL.

With regard to this clonotype: One end of the junction fails to match germline, which may point to a read error. The CDR3 nucleotides are TGTGCCAGCAGTCTACGGGACGGCCATAATTCACCCCCCCACTTT. Its translation is CASSLRDGHNSPPHF. The chain joins TRBV6-1 to TRBJ1-6; D may be TRBD1 (5 bases). Germline loops: CDR1 MNHNS, CDR2 SASEGT. The CDR3 sequence is 15 residues long.

To note about this clonotype: Possible read error: a much larger clone is one base away. The rearrangement links TRBV4-1 to TRBJ1-6, with a tentative D call TRBD1 (5 bases). V lost 0 bases and J 10 bases, leaving 19 bases between the germline ends. The CDR3 extends over 17 amino acids. Germline V gives CDR1 MGHRA, CDR2 YSYEKL. The CDR3 loop reads CASSQDGEWGIGSPLHF. The DNA of the CDR3 is TGCGCCAGCAGCCAAGATGGCGAATGGGGGATCGGGTCACCCCTCCACTTT.

The chain is built from TRBV29-1 and TRBJ1-2; 7 bases map to TRBD1. Germline values: CDR1 SQVTM, CDR2 ANQGSEA. Losses at the gene ends were 4 bases for V and 8 bases for J; bases not matched to a gene: 10. The CDR3 has 13 amino acids. CDR3 DNA sequence: TGCAGCGTTGGCCCTACAGGGGTAAGCGGCTACACCTTC. It translates to CSVGPTGVSGYTF.

This clonotype showed up many times. The chain links TRBV15 to TRBJ2-2; 7 bases agree with TRBD1. CDR1 and CDR2 (germline): LNHNV, YYDKDF (reference sequence). The CDR3 loop spans 16 amino acids. V dropped 5 bases and J dropped 5; count of bases not matched to a gene: 11. The CDR3 loop reads CATSAPDRDGTGELFF. CDR3 DNA sequence: TGTGCCACCAGCGCCCCCGACAGGGATGGGACCGGGGAGCTGTTTTTT. Full variable domain (rest looked up from reference TRBV15 and TRBJ2-2): DAMVIQNPRYQVTQFGKPVTLSCSQTLNHNVMYWYQQKSSQAPKLLFHYYDKDFNNEADTPDNFQSRRPNTSFCFLDIRSPGLGDTAMYLCATSAPDRDGTGELFFGEGSRLTVL.

This clonotype occurred a few times. The chain employs TRBV20-1 and TRBJ2-7; 9 bases align to TRBD1. The CDR3 sequence is 12 residues long. Germline CDR1 is DFQATT and CDR2 is SNEGSKA (reference sequence). The V segment lost 6 bases and the J segment 11 bases; nucleotides outside the gene matches: 11. The CDR3 is CSAPGGGDREYF. The CDR3 DNA sequence: TGCAGTGCCCCTGGGGGGGGGGACAGGGAGTACTTC.

V is TRBV7-6 and J is TRBJ2-7; D could derive from TRBD1 or TRBD2 (5 bases each). With 1 base removed from V and 2 bases from J, the gap between germline ends came to 12 bases. Germline loops: CDR1 SGHVS, CDR2 FNYEAQ. The CDR3 is made up of 15 amino acids. CDR3 residues: CASSLGARETYEQYF. CDR3 nucleotides: TGTGCCAGCAGCTTAGGGGCCAGGGAGACCTACGAGCAGTACTTC. Using reference TRBV7-6 and TRBJ2-7 for the parts outside the CDR3, the full variable domain is GAGVSQSPRYKVTKRGQDVALRCDPISGHVSLYWYRQALGQGPEFLTYFNYEAQQDKSGLPNDRFSAERPEGSISTLTIQRTEQRDSAMYRCASSLGARETYEQYFGPGTRLTVT.

Concerning this clonotype itself: The junction differs from germline at one of its ends, possibly a read error. This chain joins TRBV7-7 and TRBJ2-1; possible D gene TRBD2, 6 bases. This CDR3 comprises 15 residues. Germline lookup yields CDR1 SSHAT and CDR2 FNYEAQ (reference sequence). In DNA, the CDR3 is TGTGCTAGCAGCCTGGGCGGGGTCTCCTACAATGAGCAGTTCTTC. Protein sequence: CASSLGGVSYNEQFF.

The rearrangement joins TRBV7-9 to TRBJ1-1; 10 bases line up with TRBD1. The V and J ends lost 5 bases and 5 bases, in that order; junction bases with no gene match: 2. The CDR3 extends over 13 amino acids. CDR1 is SEHNR, CDR2 FQNEAQ, per germline (reference sequence). The CDR3 region is CASSRDRGTEAFF. The CDR3 DNA reads TGTGCCAGCAGCCGGGACAGGGGTACTGAAGCTTTCTTT.

This clonotype occurred many times. This chain links TRBV5-6 with TRBJ1-5, with D uncertain. The CDR3 totals 15 residues. The germline gives CDR1 SGHDT, CDR2 YYEEEE. The V gene lost 2 bases and the J gene lost 0 bases, with 9 bases spanning the gap. The CDR3 spells CASSLGLYSNQPQHF. The CDR3 DNA is TGTGCCAGCAGCTTAGGGCTCTATAGCAATCAGCCCCAGCATTTT.

CDR3 region: CASSRGRTGINTEAFF. The CDR3 nucleotides read TGTGCCAGCAGCCGGGGCCGGACAGGTATTAACACTGAAGCTTTCTTT. The J gene is TRBJ1-1, the V gene TRBV7-3, with 7 bases that match TRBD1. This CDR3 region has 16 residues. Germline V gene data show CDR1 as SGHTA and CDR2 as FQGTGA. V was pared by 5 bases and J by 2 bases, with 11 bases of the junction left unmatched.

The V and J genes are TRBV19 and TRBJ1-3, with 8 bases matching TRBD1. The CDR3 loop spans 14 amino acids. The V and J ends lost 5 bases and 5 bases, in that order; junction bases with no gene match: 5. The germline V gene has CDR1 LNHDA and CDR2 SQIVND (reference sequence). CDR3 amino acids: CASSLRDRRNTIYF. The CDR3 DNA reads TGTGCCAGTAGTCTGAGGGACAGGCGAAACACCATATATTTT.

The rearrangement joins TRBV7-2 to TRBJ2-3; D remains unclear. The CDR3 is 14 amino acids. Germline V gene sequence: CDR1 SGHTA, CDR2 FQGNSA. Trimming cost V 2 bases and J 5 bases, with 11 bases left between them. This CDR3 is CASSLSALEDTQYF. The CDR3 nucleotides are TGTGCCAGCAGCTTATCCGCCCTTGAAGATACGCAGTATTTT.

V usage is TRBV20-1 and J usage is TRBJ2-5; D possibly corresponds to TRBD2 (7 bases). The CDR3 has 15 residues. Deletions cut 3 bases from V and 2 bases from J, with 16 bases between. Germline CDR1 reads DFQATT; CDR2 reads SNEGSKA (reference sequence). The CDR3 coding sequence is TGCAGTGCTAGGGACTTCGAGGGGGGGCAAGAGACCCAGTACTTC. It yields the protein CSARDFEGGQETQYF.

This clonotype was detected once. The rearrangement uses TRBV7-2 and TRBJ2-5; TRBD2 might be the D (5 bases). The CDR3 consists of 14 residues. With 1 base removed from V and 2 bases from J, the gap between germline ends came to 8 bases. Germline lookup yields CDR1 SGHTA and CDR2 FQGNSA. This chain's CDR3 is CASSLVARQETQYF. The CDR3 DNA reads as TGTGCCAGCAGCTTAGTAGCGCGACAAGAGACCCAGTACTTC.